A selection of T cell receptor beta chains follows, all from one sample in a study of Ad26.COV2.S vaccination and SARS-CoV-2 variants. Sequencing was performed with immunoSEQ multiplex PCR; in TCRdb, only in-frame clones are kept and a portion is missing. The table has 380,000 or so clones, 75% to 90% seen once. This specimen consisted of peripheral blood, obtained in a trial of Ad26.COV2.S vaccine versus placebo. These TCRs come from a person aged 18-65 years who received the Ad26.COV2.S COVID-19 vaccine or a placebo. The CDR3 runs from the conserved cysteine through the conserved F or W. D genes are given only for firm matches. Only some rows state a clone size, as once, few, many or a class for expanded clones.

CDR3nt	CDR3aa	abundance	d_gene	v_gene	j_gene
TGTGCCGGAGAGCCCCTTGGAAGGAATGAGCAGTTCTTC	CAGEPLGRNEQFF	-	-	TRBV2	TRBJ2-1
TGTGCCAGCAGCGAGAGAGGGCGACTAGCGGGAGCCCCCTACGAGCAGTACTTC	CASSERGRLAGAPYEQYF	once	TRBD2	TRBV7-6	TRBJ2-7
TGCGCCAGCAGCCCCTTGGCCGCCGCCTACGAGCAGTACTTC	CASSPLAAAYEQYF	many	-	TRBV4-1	TRBJ2-7
TGTGCCAGCAGCTCCTCCGCAGCTAACACTGAAGCTTTCTTT	CASSSSAANTEAFF	few	-	TRBV7-2	TRBJ1-1
TGTGCCAGCAGCTCGCCGACTAGCGGGAGTCTCTATGAGCAGTTCTTC	CASSSPTSGSLYEQFF	-	TRBD2	TRBV7-9	TRBJ2-1
TGTGCCGGGGGGGGTACAGATACGCAGTATTTT	CAGGGTDTQYF	-	TRBD2	TRBV30	TRBJ2-3
TGTGCCAGTAGTAACCACAGGGGAGTAGAGGATGGCTACACCTTC	CASSNHRGVEDGYTF	few	TRBD1	TRBV19	TRBJ1-2
TGTGCCAGCAGCAGTCGACTAGCGGTATCCTACAATGAGCAGTTCTTC	CASSSRLAVSYNEQFF	-	TRBD2	TRBV9	TRBJ2-1
TGTGCCAGCAGCTTAAACAGCGGATCCTACAATGAGCAGTTCTTC	CASSLNSGSYNEQFF	-	-	TRBV11-2	TRBJ2-1
TGCAGTGCCAATTTTCCCCAAAACACCTTC	CSANFPQNTF	-	-	TRBV20-1	TRBJ1-2
TGTGCCAGCAGCCCCCCAGAGGGGGGGACTGAAGCTTTCTTT	CASSPPEGGTEAFF	-	-	TRBV28	TRBJ1-1
TGTGCCTGGAGGCGGGACAGGGACAATGAAAAACTGTTTTTT	CAWRRDRDNEKLFF	-	TRBD1	TRBV30	TRBJ1-4
TGTGCCAGCAGCCAAGGCAGGGCTACCAATCAGCCCCAGCATTTT	CASSQGRATNQPQHF	-	-	TRBV3-1/TRBV3-2	TRBJ1-5
TGTGCCAGCAGCTTGGGAAGCTCGAACACCGGGGAGCTGTTTTTT	CASSLGSSNTGELFF	-	-	TRBV5-6	TRBJ2-2
TGTGCCAGTAAAACAGGGGATTATGGCTACACCTTC	CASKTGDYGYTF	-	TRBD1	TRBV19	TRBJ1-2
TGCGCCAGCACCGAGATCTTAGCGACCGGGGAGCTGTTTTTT	CASTEILATGELFF	once	-	TRBV5-1	TRBJ2-2
TGTGCCAGCAACCGAGGACAGAGCTTCTACGAGCAGTACTTC	CASNRGQSFYEQYF	-	-	TRBV28	TRBJ2-7
TGTGCCAGCAGCTTACTAGCGGGAGCAGACAATGAGCAGTTCTTC	CASSLLAGADNEQFF	once	TRBD2	TRBV7-9	TRBJ2-1
TGCGCCAGCAGCAGGGAGGGACAGGGACAATCCTACGAGCAGTACTTC	CASSREGQGQSYEQYF	-	TRBD1	TRBV5-1	TRBJ2-7
TGTGCCTGGAGTGTAGACAGGGGGAATTCACCCCTCCACTTT	CAWSVDRGNSPLHF	once	TRBD1	TRBV30	TRBJ1-6
TGTGCCAGCAGTTTAGCCTTTAATTCACCCCTCCACTTT	CASSLAFNSPLHF	-	-	TRBV12-3/TRBV12-4	TRBJ1-6
TGTGCCCGCCGGCGGCGGGGGGGCAACACCGGGGAGCTGTTTTTT	CARRRRGGNTGELFF	-	TRBD2	TRBV3-1/TRBV3-2	TRBJ2-2
TGTGCCAGCAGCTTAGCGGTGTCGGGAACCAAAGCTTTCTTT	CASSLAVSGTKAFF	-	-	TRBV7-2	TRBJ1-1